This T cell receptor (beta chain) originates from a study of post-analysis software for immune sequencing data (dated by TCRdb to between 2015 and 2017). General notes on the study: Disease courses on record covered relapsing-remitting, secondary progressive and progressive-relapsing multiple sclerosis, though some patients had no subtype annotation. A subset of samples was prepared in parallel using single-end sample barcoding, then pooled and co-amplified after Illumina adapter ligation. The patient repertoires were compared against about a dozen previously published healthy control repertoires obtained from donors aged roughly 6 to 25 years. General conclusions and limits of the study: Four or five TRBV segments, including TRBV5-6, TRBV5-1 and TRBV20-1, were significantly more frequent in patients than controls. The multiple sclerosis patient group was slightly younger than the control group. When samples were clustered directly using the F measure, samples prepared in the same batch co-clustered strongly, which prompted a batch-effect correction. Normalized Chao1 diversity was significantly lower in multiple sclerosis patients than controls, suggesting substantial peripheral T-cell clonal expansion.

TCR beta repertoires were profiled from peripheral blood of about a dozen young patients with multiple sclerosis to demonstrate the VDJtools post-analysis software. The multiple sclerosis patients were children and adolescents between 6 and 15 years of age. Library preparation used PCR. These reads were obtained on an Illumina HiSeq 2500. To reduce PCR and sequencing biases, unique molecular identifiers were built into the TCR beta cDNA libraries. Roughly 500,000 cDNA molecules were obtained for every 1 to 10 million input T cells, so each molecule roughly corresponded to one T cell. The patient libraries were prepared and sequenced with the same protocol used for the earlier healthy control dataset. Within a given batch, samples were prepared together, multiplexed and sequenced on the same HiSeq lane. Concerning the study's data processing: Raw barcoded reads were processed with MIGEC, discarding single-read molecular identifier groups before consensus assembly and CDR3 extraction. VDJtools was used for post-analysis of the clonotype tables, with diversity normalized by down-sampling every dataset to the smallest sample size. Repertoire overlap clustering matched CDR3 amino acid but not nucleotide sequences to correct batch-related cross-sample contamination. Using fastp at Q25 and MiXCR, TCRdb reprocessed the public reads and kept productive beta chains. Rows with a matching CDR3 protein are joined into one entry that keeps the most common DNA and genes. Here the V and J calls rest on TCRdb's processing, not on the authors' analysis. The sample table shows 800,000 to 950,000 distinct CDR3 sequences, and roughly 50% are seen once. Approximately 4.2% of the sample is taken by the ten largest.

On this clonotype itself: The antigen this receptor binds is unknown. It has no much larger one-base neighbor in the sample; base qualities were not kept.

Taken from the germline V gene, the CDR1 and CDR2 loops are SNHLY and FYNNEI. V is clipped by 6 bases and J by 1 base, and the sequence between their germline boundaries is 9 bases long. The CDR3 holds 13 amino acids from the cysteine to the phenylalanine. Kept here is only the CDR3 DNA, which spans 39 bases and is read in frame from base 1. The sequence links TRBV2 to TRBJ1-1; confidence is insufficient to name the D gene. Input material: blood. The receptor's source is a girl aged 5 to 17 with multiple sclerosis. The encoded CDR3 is CASRLDWNTEAFF. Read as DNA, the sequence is TGTGCCAGCAGATTGGACTGGAACACTGAAGCTTTCTTT.